This TCR beta chain was recovered during a study of cytomegalovirus exposure and HLA in healthy donors (dated by TCRdb to 2016 to 2017). Context from the whole study: An earlier analysis of about 530 of the donors reported about 300 Gb of sequence data and about 120 million unique TCR beta sequences obtained from about 180 million T cells. An early release that covered 640 HLA-typed donors contained approximately 300 gigabases of sequencing data and some 87 million unique TCR sequences. The genetic ancestry cluster associated with self-reported Caucasian donors included around four fifths of the roughly 390 genotyped donors. The study was designed to test whether signatures of past pathogen exposure could be identified by cataloging public T cell receptors. The study profiled the T cell repertoires of fewer than 850 subjects by immunosequencing and related them to cytomegalovirus serostatus. Besides the first cohort of under 700 subjects, a separate validation cohort made up of 120 different subjects was used. To predict cytomegalovirus infection status, the study brought together high-throughput TCR immunosequencing, statistical association of individual TCRs with disease status, and machine learning. In a later analysis, previously published TCR beta repertoires from 670 or so donors were re-analyzed and high-resolution HLA genotyping was added so that TCR occurrence patterns could be studied. Rather than drawing on any new phenotypic data, the later analysis identified candidate immune exposures from TCR beta sequences and the way those sequences occurred across donors. An earlier analysis of approximately 640 of the donors applied high-throughput TCR beta sequencing to assess whether each TCR beta V gene segment acted as functional or pseudogenic. Donor age, sex, ethnicity and CMV serostatus were compiled alongside the repertoire data. A later genetic analysis took genome-wide SNP genotypes for about three fifths of the 666 donors and used that subset as a discovery cohort. Every repertoire in the discovery cohort had been generated on one and the same sequencing platform. Class I and class II HLA loci were covered by the typing at four-digit resolution. Typing coverage varied by locus: roughly 620-640 donors for A, B, C, DRB1 and DQB1; more than 500 for DQA1; about 570 for DPA1; around 450 for DPB1. Because of strong linkage in the cohort, four or five DR-DQ haplotypes were treated as single units for association and clustering. Across roughly 420 genotyped donors of the cohort, an average of about 240,000 unique TCR beta nucleotide sequences per donor were sequenced, and approximately 17% of those sequences were non-productive.

There are a few counts of this clone. Its binding antigen is unknown. There are no base qualities to consult, and no much larger clone falls within one base. General findings and caveats noted by the study authors: Specific HLA alleles were associated with more than 15,000 TCR beta sequences at a false discovery rate of 0.05 in a later analysis. An association between a missense DCLRE1C variant and V-gene and J-gene trimming of TCR beta chains was found in a later genetic analysis and replicated in an independent cohort. A cluster of highly shared sequence variants was judged likely to be a technical artifact of the sequencing pipeline. In a later genetic analysis, fewer N-insertions in productive TCRs were reported among donors in an Asian-associated ancestry cluster than the roughly 670-donor mean. Linkage disequilibrium might explain the correlated functional status among segregating V segments, but an unknown experimental factor could not be excluded. In vitro tests confirmed that a few of the cytomegalovirus-associated TCR beta chains recognize cytomegalovirus antigens. The earlier analysis of 587 of the donors excluded 15 to 20 rarely observed V segments, including chromosome 9 orphons, because counts were too low. Only TCR beta chains were sequenced in this cohort, and the absence of alpha or paired-chain data limited detectable features. A later analysis reported that several top co-occurrence clusters appeared linked to parvovirus B19, influenza, CMV and Epstein-Barr virus. Cytomegalovirus status was reported to be diagnosed by the classifier with high specificity and sensitivity in both the original and validation cohorts. In a later analysis, most CMV-associated TCR beta chains were found to appear HLA-restricted, with HLA associations seemingly driven largely by CMV exposure. When HLA alleles, especially DR and DQ, strongly co-occurred, TCR associations were difficult to assign to individual alleles. The only immune exposure information available for the cohort was CMV serostatus. A later analysis found that HLA-associated TCR beta chains were more clonally expanded and had lower generation probabilities than equally common non-associated chains. The study listed 150 to 200 TCR beta chains as associated with cytomegalovirus. Roughly uniform sequencing depth across donors was assumed in presence/absence analyses, although this assumption may not hold. A further reported finding was that TCR beta sequences accurately predicted the HLA-A and HLA-B alleles for most subjects in the first cohort. While some public TCRs were present in many individuals, most TCR sequences turned up only very rarely across donors. HLA typing was unavailable for some donors at each locus, so association tests used only the typed subset. A later analysis found that TCR association rates varied across HLA loci, with DRB1 alleles showing the most associated TCRs and HLA-C alleles the fewest. In an earlier analysis of roughly 500 of the donors, most TCR beta V segments appeared in productive rearrangements about 87% or about 30% of the time, broadly matching IMGT annotations. The authors suggested that the approach could potentially be generalized to other disease states and immunological phenotypes.

The cohort comprised some 680 healthy bone marrow donors. Cohort members were all nominally healthy when sampled, although unrecorded immune exposures were likely present. The donor tested CMV seropositive, placing the donor among the 310 or so seropositive members of the cohort. A peripheral blood sample was provided by each donor, and peripheral blood mononuclear cells were used for TCR beta sequencing. Genomic DNA extraction from the blood cell samples was performed with the Qiagen DNeasy Blood Extraction Kit. Library method: the immunoSEQ multiplex PCR assay. A mixture of 60 forward primers for TCR Vbeta segments and 13 reverse primers for TCR Jbeta segments was used in the multiplex PCR. The CDR3 region of rearranged TCR beta genes was amplified from genomic DNA with a multiplex PCR assay. Amplified TCR beta libraries were sequenced as 87-base-pair reads on the Illumina HiSeq System. As for the authors' bioinformatics: A later analysis counted about 82 million unique TCR beta chains across the 550 to 800 repertoires, and 10 million to 12 million of these chains were shared by at least two donors. A nearest-neighbor algorithm error-corrected the raw reads and collapsed the reads into unique sequences, merging closely related sequences to remove PCR and sequencing errors. Alignment of CDR3 sequences to IMGT reference sequences was used to assign V, D and J gene segments. Each retained sequence needed at least a six-nucleotide match to both a V gene segment and a J gene segment. A rearrangement counted as productive if the CDR3 had no stop codons and remained in frame with V and J, and every other rearrangement counted as non-productive. Following IMGT convention, CDR3 was defined as the stretch from the second conserved V-encoded cysteine up to the conserved J-encoded phenylalanine. Sequences without an unambiguous match to a single V gene segment were excluded from the earlier analysis of several hundred of the donors. An earlier analysis of several hundred of the donors called V segments functional above 56.7% productive rearrangements and segregating when the between-donor standard deviation exceeded 5%. A statistical classification framework was developed to diagnose cytomegalovirus status using the catalog of TCR beta chain sequences. A later analysis assigned V and J genes by comparing TCR nucleotide sequences with IMGT/GENE-DB human TR gene sequences. The TCRdist pipeline was used in a later analysis to assign CDR3 sequences and most-parsimonious VDJ recombination scenarios. A later analysis defined each TCR beta chain by its CDR3 amino acid sequence plus V-gene family, and excluded reads lacking a unique V-gene family. A later analysis removed 550 to 700 highly shared, low-generation-probability nucleotide sequences to deal with suspected cross-contamination and a sequencing artifact. For each public chain, a later analysis derived a clonal expansion index from normalized ranks of inferred template counts within each repertoire. Generation probabilities in a later analysis came from a VDJ recombination model fitted to out-of-frame rearrangements, and those results were checked against IGoR. A later analysis scored TCR-TCR, TCR-HLA and TCR-CMV co-occurrence with hypergeometric tests, applying a repertoire-size bias correction to TCR pairs. To estimate false discovery rates, a later analysis permuted the HLA or CMV assignments 20 times. A later analysis grouped co-occurring TCRs with DBSCAN, adding TCRdist sequence similarity when clustering within HLA-allele-positive subsets. For co-occurrence clustering, repertoires with fewer than 30,000 or more than 120,000 public chains were excluded, along with 4 to 6 repertoires with anomalous nucleotide sharing. TCRdb holds this immuneACCESS table with in-frame rearrangements only. Some clones are missing; in checked studies, unresolved V genes explain under half, and the rest has no known cause. V and J calls and clone size follow that table, whereas D and trimming were derived from the DNA. This sample lists around 140,000 clones; more than 75% were detected once. The ten largest clones take up about 8.1% of the sample.

The sequence was obtained from a woman between 50 and 59 years old in good health and CMV-seropositive. The sequenced sample was PBMCs.

The sequence in DNA is TGTGCCAGCAGGTTGGGGGGAAGAAATGGCTACACCTTC. This codes for CASRLGGRNGYTF. The rearranged segments are TRBV28 and TRBJ1-2; tentative D gene TRBD1, with 5 bases matching. The germline V gene provides CDR1 MDHEN and CDR2 SYDVKM. CDR3 length: 13 amino acids, cysteine to phenylalanine. Only the CDR3 DNA is retained, 39 bases long and in frame from the first base. Trimming takes 6 bases from V and 6 bases from J, and the germline ends sit 14 bases apart.